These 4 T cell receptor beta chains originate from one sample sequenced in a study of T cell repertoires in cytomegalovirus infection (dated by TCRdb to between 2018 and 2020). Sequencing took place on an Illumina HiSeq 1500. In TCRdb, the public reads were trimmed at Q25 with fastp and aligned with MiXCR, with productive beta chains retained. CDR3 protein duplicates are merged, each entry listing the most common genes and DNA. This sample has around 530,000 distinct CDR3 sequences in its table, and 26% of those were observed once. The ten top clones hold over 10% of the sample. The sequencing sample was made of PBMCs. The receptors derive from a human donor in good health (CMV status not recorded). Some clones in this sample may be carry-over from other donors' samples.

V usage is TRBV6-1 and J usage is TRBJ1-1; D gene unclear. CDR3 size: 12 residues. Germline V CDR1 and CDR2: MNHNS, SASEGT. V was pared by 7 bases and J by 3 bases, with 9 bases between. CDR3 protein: CASKVSDTEAFF. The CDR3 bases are TGTGCCAGCAAAGTGTCCGACACTGAAGCTTTCTTT.

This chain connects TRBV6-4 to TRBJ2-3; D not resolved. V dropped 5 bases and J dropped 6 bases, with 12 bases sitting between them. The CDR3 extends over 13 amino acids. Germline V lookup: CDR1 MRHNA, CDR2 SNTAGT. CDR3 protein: CASSRTDRDTQYF. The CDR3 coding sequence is TGTGCCAGCAGTCGTACTGACCGGGATACGCAGTATTTT.

The CDR3 bases are TGTGCCAGCAGCTCTACAGGGGGCGCGCGTCCAGAGACCCAGTACTTC. As protein: CASSSTGGARPETQYF. The chain combines TRBV7-9 with TRBJ2-5, with 9 bases lining up with TRBD1. The V gene end was trimmed by 4 bases and the J gene end by 4 bases; junction bases not matched to a gene: 10. This CDR3 is 16 amino acids long. Germline CDR1 reads SEHNR; CDR2 reads FQNEAQ (reference sequence).

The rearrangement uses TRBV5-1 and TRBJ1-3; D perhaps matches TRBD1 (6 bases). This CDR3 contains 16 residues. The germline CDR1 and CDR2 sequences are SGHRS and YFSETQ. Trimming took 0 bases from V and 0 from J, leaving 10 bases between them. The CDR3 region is CASSLGQVYSGNTIYF. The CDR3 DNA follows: TGCGCCAGCAGCTTGGGACAGGTCTACTCTGGAAACACCATATATTTT. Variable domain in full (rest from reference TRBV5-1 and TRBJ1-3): KAGVTQTPRYLIKTRGQQVTLSCSPISGHRSVSWYQQTPGQGLQFLFEYFSETQRNKGNFPGRFSGRQFSNSRSEMNVSTLELGDSALYLCASSLGQVYSGNTIYFGEGSWLTVV.